This T cell receptor beta chain was captured by sequencing in a study of T cell responses to AZD1222 COVID-19 vaccine. Study conclusions and caveats: Females outnumbered males among donors, who were mostly white British; clonal diversity was possibly underestimated. Two doses of AZD1222 preceded a rise in Spike-specific TCR breadth and depth.

A note on this clone: The antigen is undetermined.

The CDR3 has 16 residues. V gave up 6 bases and J gave up 3 bases; unmatched junction bases: 12. Germline CDR1 MDHEN, CDR2 SYDVKM. The table came from immunoSEQ multiplex PCR; TCRdb's copy has only in-frame clones and leaves some out. The sample shows about 150,000 clones, about nine tenths of them seen only once. Specimen: peripheral blood, collected on day 0 of AZD1222 vaccination. This sequence originates from an adult in good health. The chain uses TRBV28 and TRBJ1-1; TRBD1 matches at 8 bases. CDR3 protein: CASSLNGGQGHTEAFF. DNA of the CDR3: TGTGCCAGCAGCCTTAACGGAGGACAGGGCCACACTGAAGCTTTCTTT.